The rows below give T cell receptor beta chains drawn from one sample of a study of cytomegalovirus exposure and HLA in healthy donors. Sequenced by immunoSEQ multiplex PCR; TCRdb stores in-frame clones only, minus some. The sample includes some 150,000 clones, 75% seen only once; the top ten take roughly 7.3%. What was sequenced was PBMCs. The origin of the receptors is a man aged 30 to 39 in good health and CMV-seronegative. Both conserved end residues are part of each CDR3. Fields, in order: V gene, D gene, J gene, clone size, CDR3 protein, CDR3 DNA. The D gene is left open where the match is weak. Size tells how often a clone was seen (once, few, many) or the class of an expanded clone, and some rows leave it out.

TRBV7-8,.,TRBJ2-2,.,CASSLAEGYTGELFF,TGTGCCAGCAGCTTAGCAGAGGGTTACACCGGGGAGCTGTTTTTT
TRBV9,TRBD1,TRBJ2-2,few,CASSAGQATGELFF,TGTGCCAGCAGCGCCGGACAGGCCACCGGGGAGCTGTTTTTT
TRBV29-1,TRBD2,TRBJ2-3,once,CSATSGGGGATDTQYF,TGCAGCGCGACTAGCGGGGGGGGTGGGGCCACAGATACGCAGTATTTT
TRBV28,TRBD2,TRBJ2-7,few,CASSLVLARYEQYF,TGTGCCAGCAGTTTGGTACTAGCGAGGTACGAGCAGTACTTC
TRBV5-1,TRBD1,TRBJ1-5,.,CASSPGQGQPQHF,TGCGCCAGCAGCCCGGGACAGGGCCAGCCCCAGCATTTT
TRBV5-1,TRBD2,TRBJ2-3,.,CASSLVAGADTQYF,TGCGCCAGCAGCTTGGTGGCGGGAGCAGATACGCAGTATTTT
TRBV30,.,TRBJ1-6,.,CAWSISQGSYNSPLHF,TGTGCCTGGAGTATTTCACAGGGTTCCTATAATTCACCCCTCCACTTT
TRBV18,.,TRBJ1-1,.,CASSPLARMNTEAFF,TGTGCCAGCTCACCACTCGCCAGGATGAACACTGAAGCTTTCTTT
TRBV5-6,.,TRBJ1-4,.,CASSPRDGQFQKLFF,TGTGCCAGCAGCCCCCGGGACGGACAGTTCCAAAAACTGTTTTTT
TRBV4-1,TRBD1,TRBJ2-5,.,CASSQRQGQETQYF,TGCGCCAGCAGCCAAAGACAGGGCCAAGAGACCCAGTACTTC
TRBV4-1,.,TRBJ1-6,once,CASKSGGSSPLHF,TGCGCCAGCAAGTCTGGGGGGAGTTCACCCCTCCACTTT
TRBV15,.,TRBJ1-4,.,CATSPRPTQEPGLGKLFF,TGTGCCACCAGCCCCCGGCCCACACAGGAACCGGGCCTCGGAAAACTGTTTTTT
TRBV11-3,.,TRBJ2-1,once,CASSLRVGNEQFF,TGTGCCAGCAGCTTGAGGGTTGGCAATGAGCAGTTCTTC